Listed below are T cell receptor beta chains from one sample, sequenced in a study of blood T cells in healthy people across ages. TCRdb passed the 5' RACE reads through MiXCR, listing each CDR3 protein once. Among 1.5 million or so distinct CDR3 sequences listed, 42% were seen once. Sequenced: blood. These receptors came from a young woman in good health. Each CDR3 is given with its conserved first and last residue. Each record gives: V gene, J gene, clone size, CDR3 length, CDR3 protein. Rows may omit the clone size; those that give it use once, few, many or a size class.

TRBV10-3,TRBJ2-5,.,14,CANGEGLAGNEQYF
TRBV7-2,TRBJ1-5,.,15,CASSSGQGAYQPQHF
TRBV28,TRBJ2-4,.,12,CASRGPGNIQYF
TRBV6-1,TRBJ2-1,few,14,CASRGIPIYNEQFF
TRBV18,TRBJ2-1,.,13,CASSPSDNNEQFF
TRBV7-9,TRBJ2-5,few,14,CASSPAGNQETQYF
TRBV6-1,TRBJ2-7,.,11,CASRLVYEQYF
TRBV7-2,TRBJ1-6,.,19,CASSSRSTGQGAWNSPLHF
TRBV3-1,TRBJ1-1,.,13,CASSWGEKTEAFF
TRBV15,TRBJ2-7,.,15,CATSRDRWASYEQYF
TRBV5-6,TRBJ2-7,.,16,CASSLRTSGRVYEQYF
TRBV20-1,TRBJ2-1,few,15,CSASRGIDTYNEQFF
TRBV30,.,.,13,CAWRGPSHYEQYF
TRBV4-1,TRBJ2-6,.,17,CASSWDRDSSGANVLTF
TRBV6-6,TRBJ1-5,many,17,CASNSPGLEDSNQPQHF
TRBV4-1,TRBJ2-7,many,15,CASSRTSGGTYEQYF
TRBV7-7,TRBJ2-1,few,18,CASSLGNYAGGRLNEQFF